This T cell receptor beta chain originates from a study of T cell responses to AZD1222 COVID-19 vaccine. With respect to this clone: What it recognizes is unknown.

V was trimmed by 6 bases and J by 5 bases, leaving 13 bases between them. CDR1 and CDR2 (germline): MNHEY, SVGEGT. There are 14 residues in the CDR3. Profiled with immunoSEQ multiplex PCR; TCRdb holds only in-frame clones, not every one. Here the sample spans more than 50,000 clones, roughly 82% being singletons. Overall study findings and caveats: Baseline seropositivity occurred in only six AZD1222 recipients. Possibly, clonal diversity was underestimated; donors were largely white British and included more females. Repertoire sampling was restricted to post-peak T cell response timepoints.

The sequences come from peripheral blood, collected on day 0 of AZD1222 vaccination. This TCR was sampled from an adult in good health. The V gene is TRBV6-2 or TRBV6-3, the J gene TRBJ1-4; D is uncertain. In DNA, the CDR3 is TGTGCCAGCAGCCCCACCTTGGGGAATGAAAAACTGTTTTTT. Protein sequence: CASSPTLGNEKLFF.